These 32 T cell receptor beta chains came from one sample sequenced in a study of cytomegalovirus exposure and HLA in healthy donors. Amplification used 60 Vbeta primers and 13 Jbeta primers. The method was immunoSEQ multiplex PCR; TCRdb's version includes in-frame clones alone and lacks a portion of them. Among more than 150,000 clones, just under 80% were seen once, and the ten largest hold 2.5% to 3.5%. Sequencing used PBMCs. The receptors originated from a woman in her fifties or sixties in good health and CMV-seropositive.

This clone was seen only once. The CDR3 here is CASSPSGVSKNIQYF. CDR3 in DNA: TGTGCCAGCAGCCCGTCGGGTGTGTCCAAAAACATTCAGTACTTC. The chain couples TRBV9 to TRBJ2-4, with D unresolved. Trimming took 4 bases from V and 2 from J, leaving 13 bases between them. CDR1 and CDR2 from the germline V gene are SGDLS and YYNGEE. The CDR3 is made up of 15 amino acids.

The chain combines TRBV6-5 with TRBJ1-1; 9 bases map to TRBD1. This CDR3 is 13 amino acids long. After removal of 6 bases from V and 10 bases from J, the junction contained 9 bases not matched to a gene. Germline V CDR1 and CDR2: MNHEY, SVGAGI. The CDR3 DNA reads TGTGCCAGCAGAAACAACAGGGGGCCTGGAGCTTTCTTT. Encoded protein: CASRNNRGPGAFF.

The J gene is TRBJ2-5, the V gene TRBV30; TRBD2 matches 8 bases. CDR1 and CDR2 (germline): GTSNPN, SVGIG (reference sequence). Trimming cost V 2 bases and J 1 base; bases outside gene matches: 6. This CDR3 has 15 amino acids. For the CDR3, the DNA is TGTGCCTGGAGTCACGGGGCGGGGGGCCAAGAGACCCAGTACTTC. Translated, it gives CAWSHGAGGQETQYF.

The chain has TRBV5-8 and TRBJ2-7; D ambiguous. Germline V CDR1 and CDR2: SGHTS, YDEGEE. V shed 0 bases and J shed 6 bases, with 4 bases lying between them. The CDR3 has 11 residues. The CDR3 region is CASSLAGEQYF. The DNA of the CDR3 is TGTGCCAGCAGCTTGGCGGGCGAGCAGTACTTC.

V usage is TRBV19 and J usage is TRBJ1-2; TRBD1 agrees at 10 bases. V was pared by 2 bases and J by 3 bases, with 3 bases of the junction left unmatched. The CDR3 length is 15 residues. The germline V gene has CDR1 LNHDA and CDR2 SQIVND (reference sequence). The CDR3 sequence: CASSIMTGGDYGYTF. In nucleotides, the CDR3 is TGTGCCAGTAGTATAATGACAGGGGGCGACTATGGCTACACCTTC.

The CDR3, as DNA: TGTGCCAGCAGCTTACGGGGCAGGGGGAACACTGAAGCTTTCTTT. Translation gives CASSLRGRGNTEAFF. V usage is TRBV7-9 and J usage is TRBJ1-1; maybe TRBD1 (6 bases). Per the germline V gene, CDR1 is SEHNR and CDR2 is FQNEAQ (reference sequence). CDR3 length: 15 residues. The germline V and J ends were trimmed by 2 bases and 1 base, with 11 bases remaining between them.

This rearrangement joins TRBV5-4 to TRBJ2-3; 11 bases fit TRBD2. The CDR3 is 17 amino acids. Germline V gives CDR1 SGHNT, CDR2 YYREEE (reference sequence). Trimming at V came to 1 base and at J to 2 bases, leaving 6 bases not matched to a gene. Here the CDR3 reads CASSLLGLAAYTDTQYF. CDR3 DNA sequence: TGTGCCAGCAGCTTGTTGGGACTAGCGGCTTACACAGATACGCAGTATTTT. Using reference TRBV5-4 and TRBJ2-3 for the parts outside the CDR3, the full variable domain is ETGVTQSPTHLIKTRGQQVTLRCSSQSGHNTVSWYQQALGQGPQFIFQYYREEENGRGNFPPRFSGLQFPNYSSELNVNALELDDSALYLCASSLLGLAAYTDTQYFGPGTRLTVL.

The V gene is TRBV28, the J gene TRBJ2-3, with 7 bases matching TRBD2. Trimming took 6 bases from V and 5 from J; bases not matched to a gene: 5. The CDR3 extends over 13 amino acids. Germline V gene data show CDR1 as MDHEN and CDR2 as SYDVKM. CDR3 sequence (DNA): TGTGCCAGCAGGGCGGGAGTGGAAGATACGCAGTATTTT. This codes for CASRAGVEDTQYF.

DNA for the CDR3: TGTGCCAGCGAGAGGTCTAATAATGAAAAACTGTTTTTT. Translation gives CASERSNNEKLFF. The chain uses TRBV6-1 and TRBJ1-4; D gene ambiguous. The CDR3 loop spans 13 amino acids. Germline V gene sequence: CDR1 MNHNS, CDR2 SASEGT. The V and J ends lost 8 bases and 4 bases respectively, with 11 bases between them.

The chain employs TRBV9 and TRBJ1-4; 9 bases agree with TRBD1. The CDR3 runs to 15 residues. The germline gives CDR1 SGDLS, CDR2 YYNGEE. V lost 4 bases, J lost 8 bases, and 9 bases stayed unmatched. CDR3 nucleotide sequence: TGTGCCAGCAGCTTCAGGGGGACAGGGATGGAAAAACTGTTTTTT. Its translation: CASSFRGTGMEKLFF.

V and J are TRBV5-4 and TRBJ2-5, with D perhaps matching TRBD2 (5 bases). CDR3 length: 14 residues. Trimming took off 2 bases at V and 3 bases at J, with 11 bases between the two ends. Germline CDR1 SGHNT, CDR2 YYREEE (reference sequence). The CDR3 sequence: CASSLGRAEETQYF. CDR3 DNA sequence: TGTGCCAGCAGCTTAGGGCGGGCCGAAGAGACCCAGTACTTC.

The chain has TRBV4-3 and TRBJ2-5, with 8 bases lining up with TRBD1. CDR1 and CDR2 from the germline V gene are LGHNA and YSLEER. CDR3 length equals 16 residues. Trimming took 0 bases from V and 4 from J; bases not matched to a gene: 7. The CDR3 sequence is CASSQDLGRGLETQYF. CDR3 bases: TGCGCCAGCAGCCAAGATCTGGGCAGGGGGCTAGAGACCCAGTACTTC.

This clone has only a few counts. The chain links TRBV19 to TRBJ1-5, with a possible D match to TRBD1 (6 bases). The CDR3 is 15 amino acids. V was trimmed by 8 bases and J by 6 bases, leaving 20 bases between them. Germline V CDR1 and CDR2: LNHDA, SQIVND (reference sequence). The CDR3 DNA reads as TGTGCCAGTGGGGCAGGGGTAGGTCGGGTTCAGCCCCAGCATTTT. Translating gives CASGAGVGRVQPQHF. Full variable domain (rest looked up from reference TRBV19 and TRBJ1-5): DGGITQSPKYLFRKEGQNVTLSCEQNLNHDAMYWYRQDPGQGLRLIYYSQIVNDFQKGDIAEGYSVSREKKESFPLTVTSAQKNPTAFYLCASGAGVGRVQPQHFGDGTRLSIL.

This clone was picked up a small number of times. Other DNA sequences in this sample translate to the same CDR3. The chain carries TRBV5-1 and TRBJ1-3; D not resolved. This CDR3 is built from 14 residues. Germline V gene data show CDR1 as SGHRS and CDR2 as YFSETQ. V lost 0 bases, J lost 3 bases, and 7 bases lay in between. The CDR3 protein is CASSLAGYGNTIYF. Here the CDR3 DNA reads TGCGCCAGCAGCTTGGCGGGTTATGGAAACACCATATATTTT.

On this clone itself: The same CDR3 arises from other DNA sequences in this sample as well. The CDR3 DNA reads TGTGCCAGTAGTGTCGACAGGGACCAGCCCCAGCATTTT. Protein: CASSVDRDQPQHF. The chain uses TRBV19 and TRBJ1-5; 7 positions match TRBD1. The germline CDR1 and CDR2 sequences are LNHDA and SQIVND (reference sequence). This CDR3 is built from 13 residues. The junction had 5 bases not matched to a gene; V was cut back by 5 bases and J by 7 bases.

V usage is TRBV7-9 and J usage is TRBJ2-5, with TRBD2 matching 14 bases. The CDR3 consists of 16 residues. Trimming cost V 5 bases and J 5 bases; bases outside gene matches: 7. Germline loops: CDR1 SEHNR, CDR2 FQNEAQ (reference sequence). Here the CDR3 reads CASSPGTSGGGETQYF. The CDR3 DNA reads as TGTGCCAGCAGCCCCGGGACTAGCGGGGGAGGTGAGACCCAGTACTTC.

The rearrangement uses TRBV6-6 and TRBJ1-1, with D possibly being TRBD1 (5 bases). Germline-derived CDR1 and CDR2 are MNHNY and SVGAGI (reference sequence). V was shortened by 5 bases and J by 1 base, with 17 bases between the two germline ends. The CDR3 is 16 amino acids. In DNA form, the CDR3 reads TGTGCCAGCAGTCCAAATTGGGGGGTGAAGAACACTGAAGCTTTCTTT. This codes for CASSPNWGVKNTEAFF.

The chain has TRBV28 and TRBJ1-5, with D possibly TRBD1 on 5 matching bases. Germline loops: CDR1 MDHEN, CDR2 SYDVKM. The CDR3 length is 13 residues. The V gene lost 4 bases and the J gene lost 4 bases, with 8 bases spanning the gap. CDR3 in amino acids: CASSWGRNQPQHF. CDR3 nucleotide sequence: TGTGCCAGCAGTTGGGGCAGAAATCAGCCCCAGCATTTT.

Details on this clone: Mismatch with germline at one junction end may stem from a read error. This same CDR3 is encoded by further DNA sequences in the sample. The V gene is TRBV4-2, the J gene TRBJ1-1; D not resolved. The CDR3 covers 15 residues. Germline V gene data show CDR1 as LGHNA and CDR2 as YNFKEQ. The CDR3 coding sequence is TGTGCCAGTAGCCAAGAAGCGGTTATGAACACTGAAGCTTTCTTT. It is translated as CASSQEAVMNTEAFF.

This clone was counted a few times. The J gene is TRBJ2-1, the V gene TRBV5-6, with no clear D. V dropped 2 bases and J dropped 7 bases, with 16 bases sitting between them. From germline, CDR1 is SGHDT and CDR2 YYEEEE. The CDR3 has 15 amino acids. CDR3 nucleotide sequence: TGTGCCAGCAGCTTCGCGGTTAGCCCCCGGAATGAGCAGTTCTTC. Translating it yields CASSFAVSPRNEQFF.

V gene TRBV7-2 combines with J gene TRBJ1-3; D unresolved. Germline V lookup: CDR1 SGHTA, CDR2 FQGNSA. The CDR3 spans 17 residues. The V end was cut by 1 base, the J end by 0 bases, with 13 bases between. CDR3 residues: CASSLDRYTNSGNTIYF. In nucleotides, the CDR3 is TGTGCCAGCAGCTTAGATCGCTATACCAACTCTGGAAACACCATATATTTT.

The chain employs TRBV5-1 and TRBJ2-7; weak D call: TRBD1 (6 bases). V was shortened by 4 bases and J by 3 bases, with 14 bases between the two germline ends. Germline CDR1 and CDR2: SGHRS and YFSETQ. CDR3 size: 14 residues. In DNA, the CDR3 is TGCGCCAGCAGCCCCTCTGGGGGCGACTACGAGCAGTACTTC. As protein: CASSPSGGDYEQYF.

The chain has TRBV7-2 and TRBJ1-1, with TRBD1 matching 8 bases. Germline trimming cut 2 bases from V and 0 bases from J; bases unmatched to any gene: 14. The CDR3 covers 19 residues. The V gene's germline CDR1 is SGHTA and CDR2 FQGNSA. The chain's CDR3 is CASSLRADRARHMNTEAFF. The CDR3 DNA reads as TGTGCCAGCAGCTTACGGGCGGACAGGGCGAGACACATGAACACTGAAGCTTTCTTT.

This chain links TRBV28 with TRBJ1-5, with D possibly matching TRBD1 (5 bases). This CDR3 contains 15 residues. Deletions cut 5 bases from V and 7 bases from J, with 18 bases between. CDR1 MDHEN and CDR2 SYDVKM come from the germline V gene. The CDR3 DNA sequence: TGTGCCAGCAGTAAAGGGGCCAGGGTAGTCCAGCCCCAGCATTTT. This sequence encodes CASSKGARVVQPQHF.

CDR3 DNA sequence: TGTGCCAGCAGCGCTGGACTAGCGGGAGCGTTGTTCTTC. This sequence encodes CASSAGLAGALFF. The chain joins TRBV9 to TRBJ2-1; 13 nucleotides agree with TRBD2. The V gene end was trimmed by 3 bases and the J gene end by 15 bases; junction bases not matched to a gene: 6. There are 13 residues in the CDR3. The germline CDR1 and CDR2 sequences are SGDLS and YYNGEE.

The chain recombines TRBV7-9 with TRBJ1-1, with D hard to call. The CDR3 is 13 amino acids. Germline CDR1 and CDR2: SEHNR and FQNEAQ (reference sequence). Trimming removed 7 bases from V and 0 bases from J, with 9 bases in between. CDR3 amino acids: CASMIEVNTEAFF. CDR3 bases: TGTGCCAGCATGATTGAGGTGAACACTGAAGCTTTCTTT. Supplemented by reference TRBV7-9 and TRBJ1-1, the full variable domain reads DTGVSQNPRHKITKRGQNVTFRCDPISEHNRLYWYRQTLGQGPEFLTYFQNEAQLEKSRLLSDRFSAERPKGSFSTLEIQRTEQGDSAMYLCASMIEVNTEAFFGQGTRLTVV.

This clone was seen a few times. CDR3 sequence reads: CASSRTGFSEKLFF. CDR3 DNA: TGTGCCAGCAGCCGGACAGGGTTTTCTGAAAAACTGTTTTTT. V usage is TRBV28 and J usage is TRBJ1-4; TRBD1 matches 8 bases. Germline V lookup: CDR1 MDHEN, CDR2 SYDVKM. The CDR3 runs 14 residues. V trimming: 6 bases; J trimming: 7 bases; junction bases outside the gene matches: 7.

DNA for the CDR3: TGTGCCAGCAGCTTAGCCTGGTCGTCGGGAGCTTTCTTT. It codes for CASSLAWSSGAFF. This rearrangement joins TRBV7-2 to TRBJ1-1; the D is unclear. The CDR3 is 13 amino acids. The germline V gene encodes CDR1 SGHTA and CDR2 FQGNSA. Trimming cost V 0 bases and J 10 bases, with 12 bases left between them.

The chain links TRBV7-9 to TRBJ1-2; no definite D call. V was trimmed by 4 bases and J by 0 bases, leaving 9 bases between them. The CDR3 totals 14 residues. Germline CDR1 SEHNR, CDR2 FQNEAQ (reference sequence). The CDR3 loop is CASSSSRANYGYTF. The CDR3 bases are TGTGCCAGCAGCTCCTCACGGGCTAACTATGGCTACACCTTC.

This rearrangement joins TRBV4-1 to TRBJ1-4; 10 bases agree with TRBD1. The CDR3 contains 18 residues. Germline CDR1 MGHRA, CDR2 YSYEKL. V was clipped by 4 bases and J by 0 bases; unmatched bases: 8. The CDR3 protein is CASSPRGTGVSTNEKLFF. The CDR3 coding sequence is TGCGCCAGCAGCCCGCGCGGGACAGGGGTCTCAACTAATGAAAAACTGTTTTTT.

The CDR3 DNA sequence: TGCGCCAGCAGCCAAGAGCGGGCTGGAGCGAGCGACAATGAGCAGTTCTTC. It encodes CASSQERAGASDNEQFF. The rearrangement links TRBV4-3 to TRBJ2-1, with a weak D call TRBD2 (5 bases). This CDR3 comprises 17 residues. Germline CDR1 LGHNA, CDR2 YSLEER. Trimming removed 0 bases at V and 5 bases at J, with 17 bases between.

This sequence joins TRBV15 and TRBJ1-2; tentative D call: TRBD1 (6 bases). Germline V gene lookup returns CDR1 LNHNV and CDR2 YYDKDF (reference sequence). This CDR3 is built from 14 residues. V lost 0 bases and J lost 7, with 12 bases in between. Here the CDR3 DNA reads TGTGCCACCAGCAGAGACAGGGGTCCTGGTGGCTACACCTTC. This sequence encodes CATSRDRGPGGYTF.